The clone carrying this TCR beta chain occurred a few times. Its antigen is currently unknown. CDR1 is SGHTA, CDR2 FQGNSA, per germline. V was pared by 5 bases and J by 9 bases, with 15 bases of the junction left unmatched. This CDR3 is 16 amino acids long. The record originates from a study of T cell responses to AZD1222 COVID-19 vaccine. The study's findings and limits: Among spike-specific TCRs, nearly half reportedly target unmutated variant regions. White British ancestry dominated among donors, who included more females, and clonal diversity was possibly underestimated.

Sequenced by immunoSEQ multiplex PCR; TCRdb stores in-frame clones only, minus some. The data hold more than 70,000 clones, with approximately 83% observed a single time. This sample comprised peripheral blood, obtained on day 0 of AZD1222 vaccination. The sequence derives from an adult in good health. This chain connects TRBV7-2 to TRBJ2-1; 8 nucleotides align to TRBD2. The CDR3 nucleotides read TGTGCCAGCAGCCGGGGGGGAGGGACTGCACGGAGTGAGCAGTTCTTC. Translated: CASSRGGGTARSEQFF.